The T cell receptor beta chain described here comes from a study of T cell clonality in common variable immunodeficiency. The study, taken as a whole, reports: The cause of increased CVID clonality remains unclear without subpopulation sequencing. CVID subjects showed higher TCRbeta clonality than healthy controls. CVID subjects shared fewer TCRbeta clones than healthy controls did. In common variable immunodeficiency, TCR beta chains reportedly carried fewer deletions and N-nucleotide insertions.

CVID meant reduced serum IgG, IgA and/or IgM plus specific antibody deficiency. Only a few counts were recorded for this clone. Antigen specificity is unknown. The sequence runs out 3 residues before the end of the CDR3; the remainder is reconstructed from the germline J gene. TCRdb keeps only in-frame clones here, not all; method: immunoSEQ multiplex PCR. Recorded here are 16,000 or so clones, none singletons. This CDR3 comprises 13 residues. Trimming cost V 1 base and J 5 bases, with 11 bases left between them. Germline V CDR1 and CDR2: GTSNPN, SVGIG (reference sequence). Specimen: peripheral blood mononuclear cells. This rearrangement joins TRBV30 to TRBJ1-1, with D perhaps TRBD1 (6 bases). The source of this sequence is a human donor with common variable immunodeficiency. CDR3 DNA (partial): TGTGCCTGGAGTGGACAGGTGATTACTGAA. Amino acids: CAWSGQVITE. The entire CDR3 protein reads CAWSGQVITEAFF.